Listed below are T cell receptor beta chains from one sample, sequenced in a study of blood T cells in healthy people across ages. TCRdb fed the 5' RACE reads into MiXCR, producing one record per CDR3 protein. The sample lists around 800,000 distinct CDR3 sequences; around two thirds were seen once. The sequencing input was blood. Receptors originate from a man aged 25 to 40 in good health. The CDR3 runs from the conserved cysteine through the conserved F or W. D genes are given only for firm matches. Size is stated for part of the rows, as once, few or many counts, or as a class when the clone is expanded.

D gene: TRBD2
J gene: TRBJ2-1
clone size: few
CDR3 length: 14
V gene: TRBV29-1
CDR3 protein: CSVDSGASYNEQFF
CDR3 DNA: TGCAGCGTTGATAGCGGGGCCTCCTACAATGAGCAGTTCTTC

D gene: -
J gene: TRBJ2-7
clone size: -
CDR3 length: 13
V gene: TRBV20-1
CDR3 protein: CSGRGVVDYEQYF
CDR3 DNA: TGCAGCGGAAGAGGAGTTGTGGACTACGAGCAGTACTTC

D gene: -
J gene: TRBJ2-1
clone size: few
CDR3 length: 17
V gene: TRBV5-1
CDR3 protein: CASGPGDGRDLINEQFF
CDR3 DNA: TGCGCCAGCGGCCCTGGGGATGGCAGGGACCTAATAAATGAGCAGTTCTTC

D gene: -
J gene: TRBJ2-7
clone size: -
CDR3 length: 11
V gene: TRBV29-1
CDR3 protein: CSVEDDYEQYF
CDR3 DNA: TGCAGCGTTGAAGACGATTACGAGCAGTACTTC

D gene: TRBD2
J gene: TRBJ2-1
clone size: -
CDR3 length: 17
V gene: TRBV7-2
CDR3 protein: CASSQGAAGGLANEQFF
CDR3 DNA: TGTGCCAGCAGCCAAGGGGCAGCGGGGGGACTAGCCAATGAGCAGTTCTTC

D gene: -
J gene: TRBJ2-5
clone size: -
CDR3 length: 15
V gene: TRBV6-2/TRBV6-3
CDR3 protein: CATEFRDRIQETQYF
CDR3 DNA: TGTGCCACCGAATTCAGGGATCGTATCCAAGAGACCCAGTACTTC

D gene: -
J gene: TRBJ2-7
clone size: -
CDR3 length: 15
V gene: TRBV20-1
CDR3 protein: CSARDGAGRSYEQYF
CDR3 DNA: TGCAGTGCTAGAGATGGGGCGGGACGCTCCTACGAGCAGTACTTC

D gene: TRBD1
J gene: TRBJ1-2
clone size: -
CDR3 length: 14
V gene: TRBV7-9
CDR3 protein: CASSLWQGAYGYTF
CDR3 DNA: TGTGCCAGCAGCTTATGGCAGGGGGCTTATGGCTACACCTTC

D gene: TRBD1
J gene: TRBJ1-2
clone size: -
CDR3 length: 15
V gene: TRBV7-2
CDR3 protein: CASSSNRDSNYGYTF
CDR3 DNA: TGTGCCAGCAGCTCAAACAGGGACAGTAACTATGGCTACACCTTC

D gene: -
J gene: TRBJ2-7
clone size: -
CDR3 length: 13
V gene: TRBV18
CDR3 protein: CASSPEQSSEQYF
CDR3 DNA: TGTGCCAGCTCACCCGAGCAAAGTTCCGAGCAGTACTTC

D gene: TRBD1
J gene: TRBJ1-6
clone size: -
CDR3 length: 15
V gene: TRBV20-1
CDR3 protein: CSARPWGRGNSPLHF
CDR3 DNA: TGCAGTGCTAGACCCTGGGGCAGGGGGAATTCACCCCTCCACTTT

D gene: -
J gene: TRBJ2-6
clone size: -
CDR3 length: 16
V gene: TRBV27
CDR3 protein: CASSLWGNSGANVLTF
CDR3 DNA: TGTGCCAGCAGTTTATGGGGGAACTCTGGGGCCAACGTCCTGACTTTC

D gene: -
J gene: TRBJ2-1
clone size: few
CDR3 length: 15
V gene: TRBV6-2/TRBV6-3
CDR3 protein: CASTKGVRSYNEQFF
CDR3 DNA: TGTGCCAGCACAAAGGGGGTACGATCCTACAATGAGCAGTTCTTC

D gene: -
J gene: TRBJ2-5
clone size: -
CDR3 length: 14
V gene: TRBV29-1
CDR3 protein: CSVEDDGAGETQYF
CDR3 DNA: TGCAGCGTTGAAGATGACGGGGCGGGAGAGACCCAGTACTTC

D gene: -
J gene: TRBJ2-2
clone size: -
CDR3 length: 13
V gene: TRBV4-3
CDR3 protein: CASSQNGGGELFF
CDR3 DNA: TGCGCCAGCAGCCAAAATGGGGGCGGGGAGCTGTTTTTT

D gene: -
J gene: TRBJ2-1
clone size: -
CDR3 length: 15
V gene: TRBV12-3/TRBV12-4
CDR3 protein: CASSLKAVSYNEQFF
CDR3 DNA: TGTGCCAGCAGTTTAAAGGCGGTCTCCTACAATGAGCAGTTCTTC

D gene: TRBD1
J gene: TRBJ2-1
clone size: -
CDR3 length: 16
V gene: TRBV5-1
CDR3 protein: CASSPYRQGSYNEQFF
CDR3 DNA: TGCGCCAGCAGCCCGTACCGACAGGGCTCCTACAATGAGCAGTTCTTC

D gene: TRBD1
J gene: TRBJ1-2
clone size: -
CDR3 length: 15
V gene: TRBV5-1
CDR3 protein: CASSLARGQGYGYTF
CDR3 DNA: TGCGCCAGCAGCTTGGCTAGGGGGCAGGGCTATGGCTACACCTTC

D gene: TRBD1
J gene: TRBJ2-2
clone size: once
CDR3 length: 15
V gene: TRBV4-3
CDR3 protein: CACSLRTGDTGELFF
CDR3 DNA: TGCGCCTGCAGCCTAAGGACAGGGGACACCGGGGAGCTGTTTTTT

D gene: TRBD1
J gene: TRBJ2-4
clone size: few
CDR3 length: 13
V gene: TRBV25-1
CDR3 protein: CASSVTGRHIQYF
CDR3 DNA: TGTGCCAGCAGTGTGACAGGGCGGCACATTCAGTACTTC

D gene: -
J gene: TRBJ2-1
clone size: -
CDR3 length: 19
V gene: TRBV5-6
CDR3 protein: CASSWGSRDLVYSYNEQFF
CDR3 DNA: TGTGCCAGCAGCTGGGGGTCCCGGGACTTAGTCTACTCCTACAATGAGCAGTTCTTC

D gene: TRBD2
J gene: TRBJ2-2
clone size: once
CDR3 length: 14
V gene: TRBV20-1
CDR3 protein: CSASGGKNTGELFF
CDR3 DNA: TGCAGTGCTAGCGGGGGGAAGAACACCGGGGAGCTGTTTTTT

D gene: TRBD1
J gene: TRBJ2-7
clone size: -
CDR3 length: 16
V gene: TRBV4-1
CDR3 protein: CAGSQETGYRSYEQYF
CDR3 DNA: TGCGCCGGCAGCCAAGAGACAGGGTATCGCTCCTACGAGCAGTACTTC

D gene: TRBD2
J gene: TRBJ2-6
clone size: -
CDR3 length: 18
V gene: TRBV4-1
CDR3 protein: CASSQEGSLATGANVLTF
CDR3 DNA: TGCGCCAGCAGCCAAGAGGGTTCACTAGCGACCGGGGCCAACGTCCTGACTTTC

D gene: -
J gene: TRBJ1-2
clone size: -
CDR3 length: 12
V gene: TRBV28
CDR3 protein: CAIEALSVGYTF
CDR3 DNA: TGTGCCATCGAGGCTCTATCCGTTGGCTACACCTTC

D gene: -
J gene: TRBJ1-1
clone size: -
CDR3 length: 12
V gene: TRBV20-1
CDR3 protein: CSARKPPTEAFF
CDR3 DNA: TGCAGTGCTAGAAAGCCCCCCACTGAAGCTTTCTTT

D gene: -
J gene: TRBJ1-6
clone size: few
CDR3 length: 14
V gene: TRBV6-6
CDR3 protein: CASSPDGANSPLHF
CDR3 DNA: TGTGCCAGCAGCCCCGACGGAGCGAATTCACCCCTCCACTTT

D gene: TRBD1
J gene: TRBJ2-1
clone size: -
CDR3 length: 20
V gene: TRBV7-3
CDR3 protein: CASSFPKSFRGRSSYNEQFF
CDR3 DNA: TGTGCCAGCAGCTTCCCAAAATCTTTCAGGGGGAGAAGCTCCTACAATGAGCAGTTCTTC

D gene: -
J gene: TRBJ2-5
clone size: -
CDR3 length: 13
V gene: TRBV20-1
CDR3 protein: CSAGGTVQETQYF
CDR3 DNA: TGCAGTGCTGGAGGGACAGTGCAAGAGACCCAGTACTTC

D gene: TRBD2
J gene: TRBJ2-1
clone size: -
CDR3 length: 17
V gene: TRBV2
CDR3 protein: CASCPPSGTSGGTEQFF
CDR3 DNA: TGTGCCAGCTGCCCCCCGAGTGGGACTAGCGGGGGGACTGAGCAGTTCTTC

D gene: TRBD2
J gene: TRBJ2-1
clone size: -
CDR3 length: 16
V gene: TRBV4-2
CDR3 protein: CASSHPGTSGVYEQFF
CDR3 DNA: TGTGCCAGCAGCCATCCGGGGACTAGCGGGGTATATGAGCAGTTCTTC

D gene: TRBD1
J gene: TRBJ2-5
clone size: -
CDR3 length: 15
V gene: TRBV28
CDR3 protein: CASSSIGDRQETQYF
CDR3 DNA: TGTGCCAGCAGCAGCATTGGGGACAGACAAGAGACCCAGTACTTC

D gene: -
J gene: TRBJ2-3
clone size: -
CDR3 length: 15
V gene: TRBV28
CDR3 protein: CASSFPGRPTDTQYF
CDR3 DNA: TGTGCCAGCAGTTTCCCCGGACGGCCCACAGATACGCAGTATTTT

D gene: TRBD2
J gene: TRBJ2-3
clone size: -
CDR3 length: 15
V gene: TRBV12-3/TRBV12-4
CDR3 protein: CASSLLAGGIDTQYF
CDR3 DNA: TGTGCCAGCAGTTTACTAGCGGGGGGTATAGATACGCAGTATTTT

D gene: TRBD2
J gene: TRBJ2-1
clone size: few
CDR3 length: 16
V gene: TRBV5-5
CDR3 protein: CASSQQWRGSYNEQFF
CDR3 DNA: TGTGCCAGCAGCCAGCAATGGCGGGGGTCTTACAATGAGCAGTTCTTC

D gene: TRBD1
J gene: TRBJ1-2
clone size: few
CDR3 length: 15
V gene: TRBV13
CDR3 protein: CASSLMDRPIYGYTF
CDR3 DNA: TGTGCCAGCAGCTTAATGGACAGGCCGATCTATGGCTACACCTTC

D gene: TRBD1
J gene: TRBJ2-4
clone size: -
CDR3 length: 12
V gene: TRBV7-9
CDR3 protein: CASSPTGNNKYF
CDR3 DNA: TGTGCCAGCAGCCCGACAGGGAATAATAAGTACTTC

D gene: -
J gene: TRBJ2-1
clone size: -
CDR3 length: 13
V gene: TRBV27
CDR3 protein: CASSGGPNGEQFF
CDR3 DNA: TGTGCCAGCAGTGGGGGGCCGAACGGCGAGCAGTTCTTC

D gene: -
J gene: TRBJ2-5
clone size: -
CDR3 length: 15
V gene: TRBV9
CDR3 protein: CASSVSRGAQETQYF
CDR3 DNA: TGTGCCAGCAGCGTAAGTCGGGGGGCCCAAGAGACCCAGTACTTC

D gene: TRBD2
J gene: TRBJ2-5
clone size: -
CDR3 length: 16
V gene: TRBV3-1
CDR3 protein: CASSQDWASGGETQYF
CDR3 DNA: TGTGCCAGCAGCCAAGATTGGGCTAGCGGGGGAGAGACCCAGTACTTC

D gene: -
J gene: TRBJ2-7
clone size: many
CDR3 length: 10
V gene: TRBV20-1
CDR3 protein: CSATNYEQYF
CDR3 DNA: TGCAGTGCAACCAACTACGAGCAGTACTTC

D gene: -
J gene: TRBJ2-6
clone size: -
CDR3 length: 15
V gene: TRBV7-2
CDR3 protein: CASNLAGVGANVLTF
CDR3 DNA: TGTGCCAGCAACTTGGCAGGGGTCGGGGCCAACGTCCTGACTTTC

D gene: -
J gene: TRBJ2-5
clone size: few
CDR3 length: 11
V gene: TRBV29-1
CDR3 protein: CSVVNQETQYF
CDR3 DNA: TGCAGCGTTGTTAATCAAGAGACCCAGTACTTC

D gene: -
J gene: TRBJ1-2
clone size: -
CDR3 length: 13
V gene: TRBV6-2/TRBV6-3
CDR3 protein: CASSDSDNYGYTF
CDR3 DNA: TGTGCCAGCAGTGATTCGGACAACTATGGCTACACCTTC

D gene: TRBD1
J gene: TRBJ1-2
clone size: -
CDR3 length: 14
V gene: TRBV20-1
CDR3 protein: CSARDRDSNYGYTF
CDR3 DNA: TGCAGTGCTAGAGATAGGGACAGCAACTATGGCTACACCTTC

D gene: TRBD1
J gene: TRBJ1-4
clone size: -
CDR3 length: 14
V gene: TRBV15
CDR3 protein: CATRQTGEEEKLFF
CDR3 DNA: TGTGCCACCAGACAGACAGGGGAGGAGGAAAAACTGTTTTTT

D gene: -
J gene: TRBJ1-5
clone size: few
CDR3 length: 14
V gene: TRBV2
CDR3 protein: CASTQEGNNQPQHF
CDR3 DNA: TGTGCCAGCACCCAGGAGGGGAATAATCAGCCCCAGCATTTT

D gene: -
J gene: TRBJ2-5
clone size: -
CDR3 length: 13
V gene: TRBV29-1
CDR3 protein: CSVEPTGQETQYF
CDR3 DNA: TGCAGCGTTGAACCGACAGGACAAGAGACCCAGTACTTC

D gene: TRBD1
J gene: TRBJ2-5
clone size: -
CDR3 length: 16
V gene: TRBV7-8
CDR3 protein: CASSSQTTGPQETQYF
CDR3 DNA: TGTGCCAGCAGTTCACAAACGACAGGGCCTCAAGAGACCCAGTACTTC

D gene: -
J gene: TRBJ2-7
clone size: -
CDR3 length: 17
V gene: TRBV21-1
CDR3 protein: CASSPRTGQVSSYEQYF
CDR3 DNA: TGTGCCAGCAGCCCCCGCACGGGACAGGTGAGCTCCTACGAGCAGTACTTC

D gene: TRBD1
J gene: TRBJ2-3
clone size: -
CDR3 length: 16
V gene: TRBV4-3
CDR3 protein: CASSQAGTDNTDTQYF
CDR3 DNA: TGCGCCAGCAGCCAAGCGGGGACAGATAACACAGATACGCAGTATTTT

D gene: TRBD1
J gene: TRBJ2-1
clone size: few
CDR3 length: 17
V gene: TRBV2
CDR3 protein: CASSEPRDRGDLDEQFF
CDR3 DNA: TGTGCCAGCAGTGAACCTCGGGACAGGGGGGATTTGGATGAGCAGTTCTTC